This is a list of T cell receptor beta chains from one sample in a study of blood T cells in healthy people across ages. TCRdb recomputed calls from the 5' RACE reads with MiXCR, one row per CDR3 protein. The data hold about 720,000 distinct CDR3 sequences, with around a quarter observed a single time. The sample was also reused in another study, on T cells of mothers and their children.

The specimen sequenced was blood. The receptors here all came from a boy under 18 in good health. The CDR3 runs from the conserved cysteine through the conserved F or W. A D gene is named only where the DNA matches it firmly. Rows may omit the clone size; those that give it use once, few, many or a size class.

>TRBD1|TRBV5-1|TRBJ2-5|17|few
CASTPSPPGQLQETQYF
TGCGCCAGCACTCCATCGCCCCCGGGACAGCTACAAGAGACCCAGTACTTC
>TRBD1|TRBV6-5|TRBJ2-1|15|few
CASSHFRGLRNEQFF
TGTGCCAGCAGCCACTTTAGGGGGCTCAGGAATGAGCAGTTCTTC
>.|TRBV28|TRBJ2-5|15|few
CASRPTGNERGTQYF
TGTGCCAGCAGGCCCACAGGGAACGAGAGAGGGACCCAGTACTTC
>TRBD2|TRBV12-3/TRBV12-4|TRBJ2-3|14|few
CASSRTSPADTQYF
TGTGCCAGCAGCCGGACTAGCCCCGCAGATACGCAGTATTTT
>.|TRBV4-2|TRBJ2-1|14|few
CASSQDTSYNEQFF
TGTGCCAGCAGCCAAGATACCTCTTACAATGAGCAGTTCTTC
>.|TRBV4-3|TRBJ2-7|14|few
CASSQVAQAYEQYF
TGCGCCAGCAGCCAAGTGGCGCAGGCCTACGAGCAGTACTTC
>TRBD1|TRBV28|TRBJ1-2|16|few
CASSSGTGALNYGYTF
TGTGCCAGCAGCTCCGGGACAGGGGCCCTTAACTATGGCTACACCTTC
>TRBD2|TRBV11-2|TRBJ2-2|16|few
CASSFSAGGLTGELFF
TGTGCCAGCAGCTTTAGCGCGGGGGGGCTCACCGGGGAGCTGTTTTTT
>TRBD2|TRBV29-1|TRBJ2-5|18|.
CSVDFGGLAEPAGETQYF
TGCAGCGTTGATTTTGGGGGACTAGCGGAACCAGCGGGGGAGACCCAGTACTTC
>TRBD1|TRBV3-1|TRBJ2-7|14|.
CASSSPGQTYEQYF
TGTGCCAGCAGCTCTCCGGGACAGACCTACGAGCAGTACTTC
>.|TRBV20-1|TRBJ2-7|14|.
CSAELRDGAYEQYF
TGCAGTGCTGAACTCCGGGACGGAGCATACGAGCAGTACTTC
>.|TRBV28|TRBJ2-1|15|once
CASSLIRASYNEQFF
TGTGCCAGCAGTTTAATCAGGGCGTCCTACAATGAGCAGTTCTTC
>TRBD2|TRBV20-1|TRBJ2-5|16|.
CSALWTSGYTQETQYF
TGCAGTGCCCTGTGGACTAGCGGGTACACCCAAGAGACCCAGTACTTC
>.|TRBV5-1|TRBJ2-6|17|.
CASSFFPSESGANVLTF
TGCGCCAGCAGCTTCTTCCCTTCGGAGTCTGGGGCCAACGTCCTGACTTTC
>TRBD2|TRBV7-9|TRBJ2-1|15|.
CASSPTGLDTNEQFF
TGTGCCAGCAGCCCAACGGGACTAGATACCAATGAGCAGTTCTTC
>.|TRBV7-9|TRBJ2-7|14|.
CASSLMEQTYEQYF
TGTGCCAGCAGCTTAATGGAGCAAACCTACGAGCAGTACTTC
>TRBD1|TRBV27|TRBJ1-5|14|.
CASRSRQGIQPQHF
TGTGCCAGCAGATCGAGACAGGGGATTCAGCCCCAGCATTTT
>TRBD2|TRBV28|TRBJ2-7|16|.
CASSPGTSGSHDEQYF
TGTGCCAGCAGTCCGGGGACTAGCGGGAGTCATGACGAGCAGTACTTC
>TRBD1|TRBV4-1|TRBJ1-4|15|few
CASRFQGVGNEKLSF
TGCGCCAGCAGGTTTCAGGGGGTTGGTAATGAAAAACTGTCTTTT
>.|TRBV7-2|TRBJ2-2|14|.
CASSTQARTGELFF
TGTGCCAGCAGCACCCAGGCCCGCACCGGGGAGCTGTTTTTT
>.|TRBV6-5|TRBJ2-1|14|.
CASSRGLDYNEQFF
TGTGCCAGCAGTCGCGGGTTAGACTACAATGAGCAGTTCTTC
>.|TRBV20-1|TRBJ1-1|15|few
CSARGVRGMNTEAFF
TGCAGTGCTAGAGGGGTCAGGGGTATGAACACTGAAGCTTTCTTT
>.|TRBV28|TRBJ2-7|16|few
CASSSLRGDIYAEQYF
TGTGCCAGCAGTTCATTAAGGGGGGACATCTACGCCGAGCAGTACTTC
>TRBD2|TRBV3-1|TRBJ2-5|16|few
CASSQDRLAGKETQYF
TGTGCCAGCAGCCAAGATAGACTAGCGGGGAAAGAGACCCAGTACTTC
>.|TRBV28|TRBJ2-5|15|few
CASSTYLGGLGEQYF
TGTGCCAGCAGTACCTACCTTGGGGGACTCGGGGAGCAGTACTTC
>.|TRBV12-3/TRBV12-4|TRBJ2-5|15|.
CASSPDPGRQETQYF
TGTGCCAGCAGTCCTGATCCGGGACGGCAAGAGACCCAGTACTTC
>.|TRBV20-1|TRBJ1-1|13|.
CSARASSNTEAFF
TGCAGTGCTAGGGCCAGCTCGAACACTGAAGCTTTCTTT